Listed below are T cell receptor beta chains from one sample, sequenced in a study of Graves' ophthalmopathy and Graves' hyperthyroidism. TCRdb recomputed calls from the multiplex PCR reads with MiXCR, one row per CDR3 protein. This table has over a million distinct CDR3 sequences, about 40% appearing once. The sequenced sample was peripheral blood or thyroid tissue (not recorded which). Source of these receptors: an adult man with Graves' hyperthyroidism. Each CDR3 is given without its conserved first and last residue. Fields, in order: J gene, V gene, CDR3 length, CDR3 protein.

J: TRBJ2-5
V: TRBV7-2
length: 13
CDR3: ASSLQLTQQETQY

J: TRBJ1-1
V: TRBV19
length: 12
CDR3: ASRGGQGARKAF

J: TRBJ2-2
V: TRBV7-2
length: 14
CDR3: ASSLLWGANTGELF

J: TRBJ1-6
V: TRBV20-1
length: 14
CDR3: SARVPGQGEWSPLH

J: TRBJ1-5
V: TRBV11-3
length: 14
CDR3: ASSSKQGWCNQPQH

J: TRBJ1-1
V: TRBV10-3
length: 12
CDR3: AISDGTVNTEAF

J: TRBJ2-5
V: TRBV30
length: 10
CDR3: AWIRGGETQY

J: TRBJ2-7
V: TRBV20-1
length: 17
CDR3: SARDPGTSGRSLPYEQY

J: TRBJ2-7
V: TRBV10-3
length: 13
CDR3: ASSGTDSASYEQY

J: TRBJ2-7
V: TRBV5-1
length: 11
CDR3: ASSLGRNYEQY

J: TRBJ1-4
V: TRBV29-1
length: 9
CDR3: GGTISGKLF

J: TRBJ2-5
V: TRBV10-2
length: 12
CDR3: ASSDGRVGETQY

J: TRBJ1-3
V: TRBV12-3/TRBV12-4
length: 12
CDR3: ASSRGDSGNTIY

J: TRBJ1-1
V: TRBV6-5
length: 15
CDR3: ASSMGPQGAGNTEAF

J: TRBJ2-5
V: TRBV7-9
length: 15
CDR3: ASSFFSGGGYQETQY

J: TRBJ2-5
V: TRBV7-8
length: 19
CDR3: ASSLVKSTRGRGLSWETQY

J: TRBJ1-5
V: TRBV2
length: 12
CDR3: ASTDRVSNQPQH

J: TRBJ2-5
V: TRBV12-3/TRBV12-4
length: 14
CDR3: ASSFPRDSLEETQY

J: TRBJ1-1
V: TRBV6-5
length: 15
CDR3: ASRGQGGDSGNTEAF

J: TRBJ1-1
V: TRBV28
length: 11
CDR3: ASSPLRVECAF

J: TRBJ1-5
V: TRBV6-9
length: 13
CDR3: ASRQDRRSYQPQH

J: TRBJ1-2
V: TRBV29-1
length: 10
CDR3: SVLLTGGRYT

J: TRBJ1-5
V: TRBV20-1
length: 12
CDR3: SARDIGGNQPQH

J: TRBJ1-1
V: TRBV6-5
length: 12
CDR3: ASSYTQGSTEAF

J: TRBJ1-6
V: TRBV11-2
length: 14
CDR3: ASSLTEANYNSPLH

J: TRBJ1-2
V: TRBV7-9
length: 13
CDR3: ASSSLMDRSYGYT

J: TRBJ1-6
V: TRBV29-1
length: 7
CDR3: SVDSPLH

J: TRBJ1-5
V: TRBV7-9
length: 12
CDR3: ASSQDRGDQPQH

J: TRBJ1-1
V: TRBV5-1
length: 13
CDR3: ASSLDPGLNTEAF

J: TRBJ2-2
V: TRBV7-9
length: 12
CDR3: ASSLTGPPGELF

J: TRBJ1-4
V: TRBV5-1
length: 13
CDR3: TSSLGVGRNEKLF

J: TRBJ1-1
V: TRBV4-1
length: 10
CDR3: ASSQLGTEAF

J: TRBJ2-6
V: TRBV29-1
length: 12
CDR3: SVSLGDGANVLT

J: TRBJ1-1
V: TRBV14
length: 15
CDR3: ASSQLGVPGLGAEAF

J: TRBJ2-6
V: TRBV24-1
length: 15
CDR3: ASRKTTGFSGANVLT

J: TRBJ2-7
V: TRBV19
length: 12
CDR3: ASRSRQGFHEQY

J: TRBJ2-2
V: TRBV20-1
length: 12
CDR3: SANEGGLGGELF

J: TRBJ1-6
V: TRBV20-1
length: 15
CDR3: SARKEITGVGNSPLH

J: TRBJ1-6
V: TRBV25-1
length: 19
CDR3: ASSYPLVLGASGTYNSPLH

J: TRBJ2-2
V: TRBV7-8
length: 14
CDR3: ASSSLERGNTGELF

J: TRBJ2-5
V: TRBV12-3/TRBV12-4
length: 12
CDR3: ASSLTVLQETQY

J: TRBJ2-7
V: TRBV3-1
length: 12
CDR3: ASSHGTGAYGQY

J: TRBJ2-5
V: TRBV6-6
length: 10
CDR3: ASSYASETQY

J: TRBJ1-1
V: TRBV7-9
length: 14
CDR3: ASSRPKGQPNTEAF

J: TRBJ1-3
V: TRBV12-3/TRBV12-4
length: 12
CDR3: ASRRQGPGNTIY

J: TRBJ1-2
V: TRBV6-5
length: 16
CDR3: ASSYSSLGGGANYGYT

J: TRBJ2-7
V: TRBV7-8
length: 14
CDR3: ASSLVPPLRRYEQY

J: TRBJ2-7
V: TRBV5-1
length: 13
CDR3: ASSPKVGTGVEQY

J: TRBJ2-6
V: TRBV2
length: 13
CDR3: ASSEGGAGANVLT

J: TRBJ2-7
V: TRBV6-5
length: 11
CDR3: ASSYGRQGSQY

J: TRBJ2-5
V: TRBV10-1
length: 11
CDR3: AKWTRREETQY

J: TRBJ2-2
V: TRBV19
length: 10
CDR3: ASAGVTGELF

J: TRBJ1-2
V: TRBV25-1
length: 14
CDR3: ASREGVSGTGDGYT

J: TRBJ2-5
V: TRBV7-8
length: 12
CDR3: ASSSGGVQETQY